This T cell receptor beta chain emerged from a study of T cells in Graves' hyperthyroidism and ophthalmopathy. Germline V gene data show CDR1 as SGHNT and CDR2 as YENEEA. Trimming took 5 bases from V and 1 from J, leaving 12 bases between them. The CDR3 loop spans 14 amino acids. TCR beta CDR3 regions were amplified from RNA transcripts. With the HTBI primer set, the TCR CDR3 went through a first round of RT-PCR. Each CDR3 protein is one row after TCRdb ran MiXCR on the multiplex PCR reads. The data show some 300,000 distinct CDR3 sequences, roughly an eighth seen once. Many counts were recorded for this clonotype.

The sequenced sample consisted of blood. This TCR came from a woman aged 40 to 49 with Graves' hyperthyroidism. This rearrangement joins TRBV11-3 to TRBJ2-7; D tentatively fits TRBD1 or TRBD2 (6 bases each). This chain's CDR3 is CASSHPGASYEQYF. Written as DNA, the CDR3 is TGTGCCAGCAGCCACCCGGGGGCATCCTACGAGCAGTACTTC.